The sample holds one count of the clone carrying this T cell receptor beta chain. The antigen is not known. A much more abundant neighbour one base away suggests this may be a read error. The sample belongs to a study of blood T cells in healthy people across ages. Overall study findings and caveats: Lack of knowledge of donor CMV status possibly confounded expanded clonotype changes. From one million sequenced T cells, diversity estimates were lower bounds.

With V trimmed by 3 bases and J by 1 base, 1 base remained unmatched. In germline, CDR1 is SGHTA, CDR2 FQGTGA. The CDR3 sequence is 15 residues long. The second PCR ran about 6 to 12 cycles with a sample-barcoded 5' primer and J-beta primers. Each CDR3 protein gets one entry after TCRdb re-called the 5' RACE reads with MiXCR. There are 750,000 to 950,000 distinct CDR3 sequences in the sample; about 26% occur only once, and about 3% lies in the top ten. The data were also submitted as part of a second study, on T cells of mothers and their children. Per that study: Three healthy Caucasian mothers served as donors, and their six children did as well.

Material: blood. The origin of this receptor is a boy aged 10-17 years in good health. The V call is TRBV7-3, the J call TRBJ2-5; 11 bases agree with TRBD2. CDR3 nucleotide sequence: TGTGCCAGCAGCTTTAGCGGGGGGGCCCAAGAGACCCAGTACTTC. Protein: CASSFSGGAQETQYF.